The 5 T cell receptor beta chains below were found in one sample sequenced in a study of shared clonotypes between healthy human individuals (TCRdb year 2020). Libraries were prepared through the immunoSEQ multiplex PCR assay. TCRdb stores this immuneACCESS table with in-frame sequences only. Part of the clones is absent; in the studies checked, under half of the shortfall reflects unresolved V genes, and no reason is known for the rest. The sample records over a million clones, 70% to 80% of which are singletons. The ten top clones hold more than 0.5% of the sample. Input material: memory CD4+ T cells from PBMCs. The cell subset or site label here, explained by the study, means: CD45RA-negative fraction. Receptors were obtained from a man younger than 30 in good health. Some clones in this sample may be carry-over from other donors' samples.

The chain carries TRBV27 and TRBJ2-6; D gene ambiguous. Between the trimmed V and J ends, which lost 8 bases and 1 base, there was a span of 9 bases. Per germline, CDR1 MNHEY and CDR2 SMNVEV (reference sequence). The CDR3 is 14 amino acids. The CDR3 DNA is TGTGCCAGCTATACCACTTCTGGGGCCAACGTCCTGACTTTC. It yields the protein CASYTTSGANVLTF.

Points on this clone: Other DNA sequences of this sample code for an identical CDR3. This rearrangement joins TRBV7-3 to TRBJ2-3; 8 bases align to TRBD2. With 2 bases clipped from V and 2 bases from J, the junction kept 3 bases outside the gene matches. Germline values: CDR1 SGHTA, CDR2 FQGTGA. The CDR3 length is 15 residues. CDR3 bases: TGTGCCAGCAGCTTAGCGGGAGGCACCACAGATACGCAGTATTTT. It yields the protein CASSLAGGTTDTQYF.

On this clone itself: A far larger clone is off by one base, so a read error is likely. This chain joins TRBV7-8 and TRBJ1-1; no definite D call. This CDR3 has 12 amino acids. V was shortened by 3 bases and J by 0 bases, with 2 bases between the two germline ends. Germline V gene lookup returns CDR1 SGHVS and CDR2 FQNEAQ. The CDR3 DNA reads TGTGCCAGCAGCTTGATGAACACTGAAGCTTTCTTT. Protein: CASSLMNTEAFF.

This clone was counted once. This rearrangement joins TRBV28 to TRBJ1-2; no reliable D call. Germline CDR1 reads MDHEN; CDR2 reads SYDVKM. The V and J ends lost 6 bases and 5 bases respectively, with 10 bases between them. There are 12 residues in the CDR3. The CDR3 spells CASRTEPYGYTF. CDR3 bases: TGTGCCAGCAGGACCGAACCGTATGGCTACACCTTC.

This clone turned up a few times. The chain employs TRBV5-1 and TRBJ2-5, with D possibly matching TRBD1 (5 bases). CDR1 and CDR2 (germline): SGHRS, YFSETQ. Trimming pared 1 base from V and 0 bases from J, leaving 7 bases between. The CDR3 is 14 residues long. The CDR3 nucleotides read TGCGCCAGCAGCTTGACGGACAACCAAGAGACCCAGTACTTC. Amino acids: CASSLTDNQETQYF. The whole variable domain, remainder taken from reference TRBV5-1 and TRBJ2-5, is KAGVTQTPRYLIKTRGQQVTLSCSPISGHRSVSWYQQTPGQGLQFLFEYFSETQRNKGNFPGRFSGRQFSNSRSEMNVSTLELGDSALYLCASSLTDNQETQYFGPGTRLLVL.